Reported below is one T cell receptor beta chain. Its specificity is unknown. V was pared by 5 bases and J by 2 bases, with 4 bases of the junction left unmatched. This CDR3 has 16 residues. Per the germline V gene, CDR1 is LGHNA and CDR2 is YNFKEQ. cDNA libraries of TCR beta carried unique molecular identifiers. Some 500,000 cDNA molecules were recovered from an input of about 0.9 to 10 million T cells. In TCRdb, the PCR reads were re-called with MiXCR into one record per CDR3 protein. The data hold fewer than 900,000 distinct CDR3 sequences, with 35% to 55% observed a single time. This record belongs to a study of post-analysis software for immune sequencing data. Study-wide results and limits: A handful of TRBV segments (TRBV5-6, TRBV5-1 and TRBV20-1 among them) occurred more frequently in patients than in controls.

Material: blood. This receptor was identified in a girl aged 10 to 17 with multiple sclerosis. J is TRBJ2-1 and V is TRBV4-2; 12 positions match TRBD2. The CDR3 protein is CASSTGLAGTYNEQFF. DNA for the CDR3: TGTGCCAGCAGCACCGGACTAGCGGGAACCTACAATGAGCAGTTCTTC.